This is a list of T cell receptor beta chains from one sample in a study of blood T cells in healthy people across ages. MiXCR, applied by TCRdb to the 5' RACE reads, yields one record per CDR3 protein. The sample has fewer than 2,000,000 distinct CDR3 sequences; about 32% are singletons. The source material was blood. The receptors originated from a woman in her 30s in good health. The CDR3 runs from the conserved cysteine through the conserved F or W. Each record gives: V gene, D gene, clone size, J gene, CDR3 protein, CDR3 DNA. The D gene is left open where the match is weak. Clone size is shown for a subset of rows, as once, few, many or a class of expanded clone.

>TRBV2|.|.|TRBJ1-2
CASTGPERGYTF
TGTGCCAGCACAGGCCCCGAGCGTGGCTACACCTTC
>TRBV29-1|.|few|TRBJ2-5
CSVESETQYF
TGCAGCGTTGAAAGTGAGACCCAGTACTTC
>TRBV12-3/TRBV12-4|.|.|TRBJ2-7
CASSGVLQDISYEQYF
TGTGCCAGCAGTGGGGTATTACAAGACATTTCCTACGAGCAGTACTTC
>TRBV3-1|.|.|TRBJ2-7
CASSRTSGSYPYEQYF
TGTGCCAGCAGCCGGACAAGCGGGTCCTATCCCTACGAGCAGTACTTC
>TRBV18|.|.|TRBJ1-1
CASSPSPITSTEAFF
TGTGCCAGCTCACCCTCTCCGATAACTTCCACTGAAGCTTTCTTT
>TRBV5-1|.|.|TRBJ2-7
CASSDSDSYYSYEQYF
TGCGCCAGCAGCGATTCGGACAGCTACTATTCCTACGAGCAGTACTTC
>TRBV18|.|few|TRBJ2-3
CASATPPLRDTQYF
TGTGCCAGCGCTACACCACCCCTCAGGGATACGCAGTATTTT
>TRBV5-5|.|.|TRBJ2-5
CASTRSGAGEETQYF
TGTGCCAGCACCAGATCCGGGGCAGGGGAAGAGACCCAGTACTTC
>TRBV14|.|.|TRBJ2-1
CASSQGFPEQFF
TGTGCCAGCAGCCAAGGATTCCCCGAGCAGTTCTTC
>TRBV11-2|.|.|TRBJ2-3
CASSLGHSTDTQYF
TGTGCCAGCAGCTTGGGACATAGCACAGATACGCAGTATTTT
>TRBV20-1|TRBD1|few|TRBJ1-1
CSATTTGLDTEAFF
TGCAGTGCTACAACGACAGGGTTGGACACTGAAGCTTTCTTT
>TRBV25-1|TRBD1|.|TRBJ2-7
CASSGPGTEFYEQYF
TGTGCCAGCAGTGGACCCGGGACAGAGTTTTACGAGCAGTACTTC
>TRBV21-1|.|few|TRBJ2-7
CASSNYVQYF
TGTGCCAGCAGCAATTATGTGCAGTACTTC
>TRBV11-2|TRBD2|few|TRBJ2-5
CASSFGGKGTQYF
TGTGCCAGCAGCTTCGGGGGGAAGGGGACCCAGTACTTC
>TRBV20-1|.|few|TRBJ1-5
CSARDPRDNQPQHF
TGCAGTGCTAGAGATCCCAGGGACAATCAGCCCCAGCATTTT
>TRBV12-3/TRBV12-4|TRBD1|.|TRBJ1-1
CASSPGQGLFTEAFF
TGTGCCAGCAGTCCGGGACAGGGGCTATTTACTGAAGCTTTCTTT
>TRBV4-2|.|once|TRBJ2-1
CASSQDWGGDEQFF
TGTGCCAGCAGCCAAGATTGGGGGGGCGACGAGCAGTTCTTC
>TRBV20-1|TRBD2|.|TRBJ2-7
CSARDLLAGSSYEQYF
TGCAGTGCTAGAGATCTACTAGCGGGGAGCTCCTACGAGCAGTACTTC
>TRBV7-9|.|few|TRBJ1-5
CASSRGEAPVFPQHF
TGTGCCAGCAGCCGGGGCGAGGCCCCGGTGTTCCCCCAGCATTTT
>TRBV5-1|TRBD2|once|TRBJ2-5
CASSPAVGSGGQETQYF
TGCGCCAGCAGCCCGGCCGTGGGTAGCGGGGGCCAAGAGACCCAGTACTTC
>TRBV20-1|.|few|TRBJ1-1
CSARPGGANTEAFF
TGCAGTGCTAGACCCGGGGGCGCGAACACTGAAGCTTTCTTT
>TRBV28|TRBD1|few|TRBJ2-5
CASSLAGTGDVKTQYF
TGTGCCAGCAGTTTAGCCGGGACAGGGGATGTAAAGACCCAGTACTTC
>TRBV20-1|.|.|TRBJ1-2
CSAVEVQGGYGYTF
TGCAGTGCCGTGGAAGTCCAGGGAGGCTATGGCTACACCTTC
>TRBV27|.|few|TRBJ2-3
CASSLGPGGVDTQYF
TGTGCCAGCAGTTTAGGGCCAGGGGGGGTAGATACGCAGTATTTT
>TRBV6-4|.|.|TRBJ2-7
CASSVLTATYEQYF
TGTGCCAGCAGTGTCCTGACAGCTACCTACGAGCAGTACTTC